The T cell receptor (beta chain) described here comes from a study of cytomegalovirus exposure and HLA in healthy donors. Study conclusions and caveats: Reports described diagnosis of cytomegalovirus status by the classifier as highly specific and sensitive. The study designated about 160 TCR beta chains cytomegalovirus-associated. TCR sequences were mostly rare, though some public TCRs occurred in many donors.

Regarding this clone: Antigen specificity is unknown.

Germline CDR1 and CDR2: SGDLS and YYNGEE. This CDR3 is built from 10 residues. V was shortened by 10 bases and J by 14 bases, with 16 bases between the two germline ends. Libraries were prepared by immunoSEQ multiplex PCR; TCRdb keeps only in-frame clonotypes and omits some of them. The data show about 60,000 clones, about 92% seen once. The V and J genes are TRBV9 and TRBJ2-1; possible D gene TRBD2, 5 bases. The origin of this receptor is a man between 18 and 29 years old in good health and CMV-seronegative. The sample comprised PBMCs. In DNA, the CDR3 is TGTGCCGGAACAACCCCCGGGGAGTTCTTC. Its translation: CAGTTPGEFF.